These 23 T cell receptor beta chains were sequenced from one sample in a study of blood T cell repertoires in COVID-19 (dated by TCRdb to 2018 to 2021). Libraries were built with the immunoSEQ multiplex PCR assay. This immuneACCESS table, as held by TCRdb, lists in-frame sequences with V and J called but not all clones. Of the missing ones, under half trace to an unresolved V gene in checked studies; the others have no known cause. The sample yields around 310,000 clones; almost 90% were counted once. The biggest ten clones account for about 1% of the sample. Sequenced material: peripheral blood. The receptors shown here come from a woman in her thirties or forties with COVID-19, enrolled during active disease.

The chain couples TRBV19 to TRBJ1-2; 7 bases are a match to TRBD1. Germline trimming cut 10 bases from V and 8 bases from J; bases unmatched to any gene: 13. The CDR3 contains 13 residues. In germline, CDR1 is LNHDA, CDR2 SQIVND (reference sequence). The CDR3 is CATTNRQGGGYTF. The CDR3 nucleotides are TGTGCCACCACGAACAGACAGGGCGGCGGCTACACCTTC.

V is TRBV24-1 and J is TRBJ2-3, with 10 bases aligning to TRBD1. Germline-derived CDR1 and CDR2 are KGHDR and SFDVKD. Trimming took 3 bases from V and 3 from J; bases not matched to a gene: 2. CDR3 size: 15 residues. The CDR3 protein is CATSDRTGGTDTQYF. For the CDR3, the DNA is TGTGCCACCAGTGATCGGACAGGGGGGACAGATACGCAGTATTTT.

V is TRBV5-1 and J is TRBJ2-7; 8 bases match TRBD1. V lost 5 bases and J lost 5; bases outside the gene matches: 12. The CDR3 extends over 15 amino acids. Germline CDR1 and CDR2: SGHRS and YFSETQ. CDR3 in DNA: TGCGCCAGCAGGGACCTAGACAGGGGCAATAACGAGCAGTACTTC. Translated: CASRDLDRGNNEQYF.

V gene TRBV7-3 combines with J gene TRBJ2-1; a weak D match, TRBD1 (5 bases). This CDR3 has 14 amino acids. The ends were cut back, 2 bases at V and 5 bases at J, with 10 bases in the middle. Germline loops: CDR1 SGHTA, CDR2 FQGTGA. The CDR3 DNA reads TGTGCCAGCAGCTTATCTCCAGGGAACAATGAGCAGTTCTTC. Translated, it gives CASSLSPGNNEQFF. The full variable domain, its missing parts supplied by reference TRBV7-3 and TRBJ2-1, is GAGVSQTPSNKVTEKGKYVELRCDPISGHTALYWYRQSLGQGPEFLIYFQGTGAADDSGLPNDRFFAVRPEGSVSTLKIQRTERGDSAVYLCASSLSPGNNEQFFGPGTRLTVL.

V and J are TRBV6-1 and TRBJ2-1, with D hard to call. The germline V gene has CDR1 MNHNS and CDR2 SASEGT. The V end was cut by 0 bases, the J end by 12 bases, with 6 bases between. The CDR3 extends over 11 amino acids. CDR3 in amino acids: CASSEAKLQFF. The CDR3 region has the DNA TGTGCCAGCAGTGAAGCGAAGCTGCAGTTCTTC.

The CDR3 DNA follows: TGTGCCACCTCGACCGGGGTCTATGGCTACACCTTC. Protein sequence: CATSTGVYGYTF. The V gene is TRBV28, the J gene TRBJ1-2; D is unclear. The germline gives CDR1 MDHEN, CDR2 SYDVKM. V dropped 10 bases and J dropped 4 bases, with 13 bases sitting between them. The CDR3 contains 12 residues.

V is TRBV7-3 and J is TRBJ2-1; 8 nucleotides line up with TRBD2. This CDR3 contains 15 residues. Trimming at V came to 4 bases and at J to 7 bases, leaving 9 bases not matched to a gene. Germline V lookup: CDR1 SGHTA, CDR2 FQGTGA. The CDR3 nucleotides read TGTGCCAGCAGCTCGGGACTAGTAGCAGAGAATGAGCAGTTCTTC. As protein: CASSSGLVAENEQFF.

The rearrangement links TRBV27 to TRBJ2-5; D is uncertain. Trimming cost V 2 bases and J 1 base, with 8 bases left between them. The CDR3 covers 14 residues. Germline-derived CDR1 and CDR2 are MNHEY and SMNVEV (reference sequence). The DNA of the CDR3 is TGTGCCAGCAGTTTAAGCAACAGCCAAGAGACCCAGTACTTC. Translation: CASSLSNSQETQYF.

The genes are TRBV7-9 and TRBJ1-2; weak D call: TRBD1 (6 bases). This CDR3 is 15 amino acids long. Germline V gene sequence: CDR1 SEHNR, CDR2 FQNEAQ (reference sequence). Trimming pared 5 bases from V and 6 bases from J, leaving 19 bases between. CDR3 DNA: TGTGCCAGCAGCGACGCGTTTGGCAGGGGAGATGGCTACACCTTC. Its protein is CASSDAFGRGDGYTF.

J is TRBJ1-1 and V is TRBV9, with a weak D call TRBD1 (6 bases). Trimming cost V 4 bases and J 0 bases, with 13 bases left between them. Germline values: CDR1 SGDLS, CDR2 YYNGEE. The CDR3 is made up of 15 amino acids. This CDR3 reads CASSPGGAVNTEAFF. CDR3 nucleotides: TGTGCCAGCAGCCCTGGGGGGGCGGTGAACACTGAAGCTTTCTTT.

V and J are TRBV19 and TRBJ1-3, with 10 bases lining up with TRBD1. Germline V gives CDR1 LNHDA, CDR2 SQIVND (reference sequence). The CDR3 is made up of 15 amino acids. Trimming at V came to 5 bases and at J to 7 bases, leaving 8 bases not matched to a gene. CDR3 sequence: CASSGTLGQGNTIYF. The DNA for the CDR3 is TGTGCCAGTAGTGGGACTCTGGGACAGGGGAACACCATATATTTT.

The CDR3 spells CASSLEGGRGISEETQYF. CDR3 DNA sequence: TGTGCCAGCAGCTTAGAAGGGGGCAGGGGGATAAGCGAAGAGACCCAGTACTTC. The chain is built from TRBV7-2 and TRBJ2-5; 7 bases align to TRBD1. The CDR3 totals 18 residues. Losses at the gene ends were 1 base for V and 3 bases for J; bases not matched to a gene: 14. The V gene's germline CDR1 is SGHTA and CDR2 FQGNSA.

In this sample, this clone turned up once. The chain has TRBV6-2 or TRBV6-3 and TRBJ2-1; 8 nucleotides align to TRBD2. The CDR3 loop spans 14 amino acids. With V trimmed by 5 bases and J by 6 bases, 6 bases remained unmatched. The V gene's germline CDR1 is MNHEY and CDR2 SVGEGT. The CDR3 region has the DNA TGTGCCAGCAGTAAATCGGGAGGGGGCAATGAGCAGTTCTTC. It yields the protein CASSKSGGGNEQFF.

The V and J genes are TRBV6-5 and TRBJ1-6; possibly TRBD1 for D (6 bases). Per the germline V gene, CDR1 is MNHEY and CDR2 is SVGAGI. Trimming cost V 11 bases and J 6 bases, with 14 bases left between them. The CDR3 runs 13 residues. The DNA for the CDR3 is TGTGCCGAGGGGGATGCGATTAATTCACCCCTCCACTTT. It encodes CAEGDAINSPLHF.

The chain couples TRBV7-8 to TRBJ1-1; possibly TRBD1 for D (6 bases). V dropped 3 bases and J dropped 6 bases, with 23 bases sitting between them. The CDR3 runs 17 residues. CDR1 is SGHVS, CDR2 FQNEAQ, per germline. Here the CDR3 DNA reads TGTGCCAGCAGCTTTAATGGAATTGGACAGCGCCTGCCTGAAGCTTTCTTT. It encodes CASSFNGIGQRLPEAFF.

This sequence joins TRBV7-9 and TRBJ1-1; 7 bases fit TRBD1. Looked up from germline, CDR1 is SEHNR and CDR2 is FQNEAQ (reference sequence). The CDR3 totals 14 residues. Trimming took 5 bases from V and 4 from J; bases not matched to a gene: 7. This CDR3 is CASSIPQGSTEAFF. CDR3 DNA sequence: TGTGCCAGCAGCATTCCACAGGGGAGCACTGAAGCTTTCTTT. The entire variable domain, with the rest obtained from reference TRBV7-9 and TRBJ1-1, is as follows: DTGVSQNPRHKITKRGQNVTFRCDPISEHNRLYWYRQTLGQGPEFLTYFQNEAQLEKSRLLSDRFSAERPKGSFSTLEIQRTEQGDSAMYLCASSIPQGSTEAFFGQGTRLTVV.

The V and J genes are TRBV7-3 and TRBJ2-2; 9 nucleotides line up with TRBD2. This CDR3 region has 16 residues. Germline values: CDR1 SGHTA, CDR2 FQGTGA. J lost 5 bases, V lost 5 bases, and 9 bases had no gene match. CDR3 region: CASSLPGLAGTGELFF. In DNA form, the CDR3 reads TGTGCCAGCAGCCTCCCGGGGCTAGCGGGAACCGGGGAGCTGTTTTTT.

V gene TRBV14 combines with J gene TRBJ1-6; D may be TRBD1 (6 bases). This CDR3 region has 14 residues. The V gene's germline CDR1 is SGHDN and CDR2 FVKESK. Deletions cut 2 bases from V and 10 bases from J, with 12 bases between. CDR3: CASSQTGLRSPLHF. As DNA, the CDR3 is TGTGCCAGCAGCCAAACAGGGTTACGCTCACCCCTCCACTTT.

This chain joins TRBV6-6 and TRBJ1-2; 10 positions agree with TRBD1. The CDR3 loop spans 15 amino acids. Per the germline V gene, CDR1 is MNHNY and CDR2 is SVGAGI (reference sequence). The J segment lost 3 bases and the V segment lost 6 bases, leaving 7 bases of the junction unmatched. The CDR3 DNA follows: TGTGCCAGCAGGACCGGGACAGGGGTCGACTATGGCTACACCTTC. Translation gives CASRTGTGVDYGYTF.

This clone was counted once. CDR3 sequence (DNA): TGTGCCAGCAGCTCCCGTGATATGCTACCAGATACGCAGTATTTT. Amino acids: CASSSRDMLPDTQYF. This chain joins TRBV7-9 and TRBJ2-3; no definite D call. With 4 bases removed from V and 4 bases from J, the gap between germline ends came to 15 bases. Germline loops: CDR1 SEHNR, CDR2 FQNEAQ (reference sequence). The CDR3 sequence is 15 residues long.

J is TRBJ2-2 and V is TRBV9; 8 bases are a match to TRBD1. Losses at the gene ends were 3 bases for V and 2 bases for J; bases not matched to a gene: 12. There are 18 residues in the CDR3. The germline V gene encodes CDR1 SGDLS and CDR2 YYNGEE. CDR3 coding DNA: TGTGCCAGCAGCGGCCGACAGGGGCCCCCCCTTAACACCGGGGAGCTGTTTTTT. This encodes CASSGRQGPPLNTGELFF.

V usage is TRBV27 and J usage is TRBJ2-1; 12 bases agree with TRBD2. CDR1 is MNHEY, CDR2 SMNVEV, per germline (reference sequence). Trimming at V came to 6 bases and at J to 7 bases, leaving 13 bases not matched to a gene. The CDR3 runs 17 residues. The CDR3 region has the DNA TGTGCCAGCAGATCTGGACTAGCGGGGTATCTCAGGAATGAGCAGTTCTTC. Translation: CASRSGLAGYLRNEQFF.

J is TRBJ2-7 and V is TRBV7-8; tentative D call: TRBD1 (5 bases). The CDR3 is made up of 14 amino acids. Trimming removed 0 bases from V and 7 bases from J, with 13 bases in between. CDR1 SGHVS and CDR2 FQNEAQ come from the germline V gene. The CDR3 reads CASSLAQGQGEQYF. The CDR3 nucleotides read TGTGCCAGCAGCTTAGCCCAGGGCCAAGGGGAGCAGTACTTC.